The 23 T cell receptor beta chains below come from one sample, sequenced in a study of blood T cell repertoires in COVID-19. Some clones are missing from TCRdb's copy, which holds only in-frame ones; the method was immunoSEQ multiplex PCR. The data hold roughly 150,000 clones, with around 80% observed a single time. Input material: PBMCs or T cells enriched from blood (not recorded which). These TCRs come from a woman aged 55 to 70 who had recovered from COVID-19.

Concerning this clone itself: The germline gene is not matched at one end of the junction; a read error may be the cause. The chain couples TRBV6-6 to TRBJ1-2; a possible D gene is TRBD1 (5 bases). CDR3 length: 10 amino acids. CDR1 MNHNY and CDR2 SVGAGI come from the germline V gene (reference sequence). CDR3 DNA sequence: TGTGCCAGCAGTCCGGACAAGAAGGCCTTC. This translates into CASSPDKKAF.

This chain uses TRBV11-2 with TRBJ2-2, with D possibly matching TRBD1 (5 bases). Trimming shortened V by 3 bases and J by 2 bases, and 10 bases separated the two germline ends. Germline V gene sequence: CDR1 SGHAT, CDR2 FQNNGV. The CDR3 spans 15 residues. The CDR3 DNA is TGTGCCAGCAGCTTTAGACAGTTCAACACCGGGGAGCTGTTTTTT. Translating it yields CASSFRQFNTGELFF.

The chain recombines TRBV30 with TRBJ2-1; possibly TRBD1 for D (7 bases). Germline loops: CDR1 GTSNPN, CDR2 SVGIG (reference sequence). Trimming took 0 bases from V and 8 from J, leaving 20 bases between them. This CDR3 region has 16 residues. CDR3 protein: CAWSVTAARGRYEQFF. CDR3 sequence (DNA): TGTGCCTGGAGTGTAACTGCCGCCAGGGGGAGGTATGAGCAGTTCTTC.

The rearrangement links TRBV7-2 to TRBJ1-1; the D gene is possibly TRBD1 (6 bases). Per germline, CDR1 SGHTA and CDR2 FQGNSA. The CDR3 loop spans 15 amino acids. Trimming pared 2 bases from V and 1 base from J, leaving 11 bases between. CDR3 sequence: CASSLKGGGNTEAFF. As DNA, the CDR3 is TGTGCCAGCAGCTTAAAAGGGGGGGGGAACACTGAAGCTTTCTTT.

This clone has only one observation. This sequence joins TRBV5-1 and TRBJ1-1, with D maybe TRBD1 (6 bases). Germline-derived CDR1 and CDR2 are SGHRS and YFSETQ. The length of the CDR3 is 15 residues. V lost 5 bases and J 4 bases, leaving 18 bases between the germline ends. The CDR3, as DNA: TGCGCCAGCAGTTCCATGACAGGCACCGCCACTGAAGCTTTCTTT. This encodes CASSSMTGTATEAFF.

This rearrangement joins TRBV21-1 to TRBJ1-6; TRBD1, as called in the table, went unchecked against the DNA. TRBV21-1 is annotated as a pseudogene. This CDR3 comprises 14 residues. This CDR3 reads CASSKAAGDSPLHF. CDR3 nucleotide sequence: TGTGCCAGCAGCAAAGCGGCAGGGGACTCACCCCTCCACTTT.

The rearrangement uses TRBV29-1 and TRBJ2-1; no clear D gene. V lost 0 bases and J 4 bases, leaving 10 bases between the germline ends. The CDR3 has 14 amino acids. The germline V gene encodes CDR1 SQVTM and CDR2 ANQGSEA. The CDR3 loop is CSVEELNRYNEQFF. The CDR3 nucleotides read TGCAGCGTTGAAGAATTGAACAGATACAATGAGCAGTTCTTC.

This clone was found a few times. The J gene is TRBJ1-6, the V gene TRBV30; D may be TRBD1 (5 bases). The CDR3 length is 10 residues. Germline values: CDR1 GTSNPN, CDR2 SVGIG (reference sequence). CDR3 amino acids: CGTGVSPLHF. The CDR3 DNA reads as TGTGGCACAGGTGTGTCACCCCTCCACTTT.

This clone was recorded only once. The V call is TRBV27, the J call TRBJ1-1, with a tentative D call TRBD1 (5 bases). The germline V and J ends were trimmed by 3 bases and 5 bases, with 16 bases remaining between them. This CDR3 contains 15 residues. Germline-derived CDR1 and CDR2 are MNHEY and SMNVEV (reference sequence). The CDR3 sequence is CASSFPGGSRTEAFF. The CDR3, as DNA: TGTGCCAGCAGTTTCCCGGGGGGGTCTCGGACTGAAGCTTTCTTT.

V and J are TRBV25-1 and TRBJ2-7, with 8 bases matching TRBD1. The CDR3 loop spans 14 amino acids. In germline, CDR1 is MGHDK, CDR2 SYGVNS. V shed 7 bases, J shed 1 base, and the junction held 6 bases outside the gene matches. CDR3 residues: CASTGDRGSYEQYF. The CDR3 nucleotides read TGTGCCAGCACGGGTGACAGGGGATCCTACGAGCAGTACTTC.

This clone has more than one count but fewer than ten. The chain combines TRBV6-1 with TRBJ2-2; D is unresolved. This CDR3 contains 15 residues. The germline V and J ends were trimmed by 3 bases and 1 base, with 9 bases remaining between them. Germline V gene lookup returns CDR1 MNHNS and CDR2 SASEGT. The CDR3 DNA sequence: TGTGCCAGCAGTGATAATCTTGTGAACACCGGGGAGCTGTTTTTT. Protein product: CASSDNLVNTGELFF.

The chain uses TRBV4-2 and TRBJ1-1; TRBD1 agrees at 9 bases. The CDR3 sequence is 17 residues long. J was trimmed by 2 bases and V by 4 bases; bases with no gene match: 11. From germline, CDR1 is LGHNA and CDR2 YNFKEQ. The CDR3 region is CASSRIKSGQGNTEAFF. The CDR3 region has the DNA TGTGCCAGCAGCCGGATAAAATCGGGACAGGGAAACACTGAAGCTTTCTTT.

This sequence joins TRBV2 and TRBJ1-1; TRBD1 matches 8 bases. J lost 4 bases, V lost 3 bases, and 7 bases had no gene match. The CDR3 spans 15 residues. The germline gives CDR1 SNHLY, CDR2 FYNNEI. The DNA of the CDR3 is TGTGCCAGCAGTGAGGTGGACAGGGTTGGCACTGAAGCTTTCTTT. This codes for CASSEVDRVGTEAFF.

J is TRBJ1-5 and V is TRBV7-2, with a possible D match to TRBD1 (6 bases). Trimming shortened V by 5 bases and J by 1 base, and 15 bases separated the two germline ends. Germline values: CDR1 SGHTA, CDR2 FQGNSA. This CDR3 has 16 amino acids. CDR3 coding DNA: TGTGCCAGCAGCCTTCAAGGGGGGGGGAGCAATCAGCCCCAGCATTTT. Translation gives CASSLQGGGSNQPQHF.

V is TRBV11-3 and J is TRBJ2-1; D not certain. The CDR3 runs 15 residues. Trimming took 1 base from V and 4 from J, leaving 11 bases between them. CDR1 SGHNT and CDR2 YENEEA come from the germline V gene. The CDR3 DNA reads TGTGCCAGCAGCTTAGGGCCAGGCCCATACAATGAGCAGTTCTTC. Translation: CASSLGPGPYNEQFF.

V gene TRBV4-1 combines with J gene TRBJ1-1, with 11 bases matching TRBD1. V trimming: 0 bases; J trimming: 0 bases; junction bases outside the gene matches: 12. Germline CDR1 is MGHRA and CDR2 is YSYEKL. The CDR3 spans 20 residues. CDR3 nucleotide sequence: TGCGCCAGCAGCCAAGAGTGGTCCCCTGGACAGGGGGCTCTGAACACTGAAGCTTTCTTT. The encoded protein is CASSQEWSPGQGALNTEAFF.

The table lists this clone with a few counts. The CDR3 sequence is CASSLTSGGAGETQYF. DNA for the CDR3: TGTGCCAGCAGTTTAACTAGCGGGGGGGCCGGAGAGACCCAGTACTTC. This rearrangement joins TRBV27 to TRBJ2-5; 13 nucleotides line up with TRBD2. The CDR3 is 16 residues long. Unmatched junction bases numbered 4, after V lost 2 bases and J lost 4 bases. Germline V gives CDR1 MNHEY, CDR2 SMNVEV (reference sequence).

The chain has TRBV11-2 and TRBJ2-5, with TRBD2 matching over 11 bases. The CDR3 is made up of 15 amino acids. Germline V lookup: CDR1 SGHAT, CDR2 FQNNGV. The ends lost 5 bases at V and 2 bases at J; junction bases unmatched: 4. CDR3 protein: CASSQIAGGQETQYF. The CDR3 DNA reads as TGTGCCAGCAGCCAGATAGCGGGGGGGCAAGAGACCCAGTACTTC. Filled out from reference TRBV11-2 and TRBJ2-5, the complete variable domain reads EAGVAQSPRYKIIEKRQSVAFWCNPISGHATLYWYQQILGQGPKLLIQFQNNGVVDDSQLPKDRFSAERLKGVDSTLKIQPAKLEDSAVYLCASSQIAGGQETQYFGPGTRLLVL.

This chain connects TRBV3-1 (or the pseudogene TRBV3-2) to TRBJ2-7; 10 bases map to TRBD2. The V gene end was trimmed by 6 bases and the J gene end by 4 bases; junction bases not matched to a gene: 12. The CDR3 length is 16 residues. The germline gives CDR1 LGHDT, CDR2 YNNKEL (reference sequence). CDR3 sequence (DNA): TGTGCCAGCAGTCGTATCCTAGCGGGGGAACAATACGAGCAGTACTTC. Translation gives CASSRILAGEQYEQYF.

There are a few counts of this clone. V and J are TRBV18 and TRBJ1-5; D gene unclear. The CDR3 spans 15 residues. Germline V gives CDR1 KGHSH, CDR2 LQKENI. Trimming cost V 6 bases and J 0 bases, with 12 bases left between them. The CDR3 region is CASSWSGYSNQPQHF. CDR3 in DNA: TGTGCCAGCTCTTGGAGCGGTTATAGCAATCAGCCCCAGCATTTT.

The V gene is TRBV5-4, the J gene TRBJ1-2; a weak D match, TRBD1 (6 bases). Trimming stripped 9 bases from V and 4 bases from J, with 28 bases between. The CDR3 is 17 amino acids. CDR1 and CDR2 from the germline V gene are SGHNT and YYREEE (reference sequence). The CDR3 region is CAIPLRGAKLMIYGYTF. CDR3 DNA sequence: TGTGCCATCCCTCTGCGGGGGGCGAAATTGATGATCTATGGCTACACCTTC.

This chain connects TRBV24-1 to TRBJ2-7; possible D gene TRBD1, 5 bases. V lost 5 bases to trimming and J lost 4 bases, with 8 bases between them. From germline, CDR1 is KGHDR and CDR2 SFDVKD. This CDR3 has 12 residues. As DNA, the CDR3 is TGTGCCACCAGTGGGACAACATACGAGCAGTACTTC. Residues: CATSGTTYEQYF.

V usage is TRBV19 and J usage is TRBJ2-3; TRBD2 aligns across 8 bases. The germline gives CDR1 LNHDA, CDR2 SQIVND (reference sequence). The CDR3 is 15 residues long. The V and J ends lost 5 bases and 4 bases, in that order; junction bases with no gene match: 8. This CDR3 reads CASSPRLANPDTQYF. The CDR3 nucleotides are TGTGCCAGTAGTCCTCGACTAGCGAACCCAGATACGCAGTATTTT.